This is a list of T cell receptor beta chains from one sample in a study of T cell responses to AZD1222 COVID-19 vaccine. Only in-frame clones appear in the TCRdb table, and some are missing; sequencing was by immunoSEQ multiplex PCR. The sample includes 150,000 to 180,000 clones, approximately 90% of them seen just once. Material: peripheral blood, obtained on day 0 of AZD1222 vaccination. The receptor source for this set is an adult in good health. Each CDR3 is given with its conserved first and last residue. D genes are given only for firm matches. Part of the rows lack a size; the others show once, few, many or a class for expanded clones.

J,D,size,V,CDR3,DNA
TRBJ2-2,TRBD1,-,TRBV7-2,CASSSAGGGNTGELFF,TGTGCCAGCAGCTCAGCAGGGGGTGGGAACACCGGGGAGCTGTTTTTT
TRBJ1-3,-,-,TRBV25-1,CASSDSLHTIYF,TGTGCCAGCAGTGACAGCTTGCACACCATATATTTT
TRBJ2-2,-,-,TRBV18,CASSPASGSTGELFF,TGTGCCAGCTCACCAGCCTCGGGGAGTACCGGGGAGCTGTTTTTT
TRBJ2-6,-,-,TRBV3-1/TRBV3-2,CASSHEGIGANVLTF,TGTGCCAGCAGCCATGAAGGGATTGGGGCCAACGTCCTGACTTTC
TRBJ1-2,-,-,TRBV9,CASSTGQNPGYGYTF,TGTGCCAGCAGCACCGGACAGAATCCTGGCTATGGCTACACCTTC
TRBJ2-2,-,few,TRBV4-3,CASSQEGTRYGELFF,TGCGCCAGCAGCCAAGAAGGGACCCGTTACGGGGAGCTGTTTTTT
TRBJ2-7,TRBD1,-,TRBV11-3,CASSTILTGYAYEQYF,TGTGCCAGCAGCACCATCCTGACAGGGTATGCCTACGAGCAGTACTTC
TRBJ2-5,-,-,TRBV7-8,CASSLRGASKETQYF,TGTGCCAGCAGCTTAAGAGGGGCTAGCAAAGAGACCCAGTACTTC
TRBJ2-7,-,-,TRBV2,CASSGNRYEQYF,TGTGCCAGCTCGGGCAATCGGTACGAGCAGTACTTC
TRBJ1-1,-,once,TRBV6-5,CASSYTYNRAEAFF,TGTGCCAGCAGTTACACCTACAACAGGGCTGAAGCTTTCTTT
TRBJ1-2,-,-,TRBV3-1/TRBV3-2,CASSPGPIYGYTF,TGTGCCAGCAGCCCGGGACCGATCTATGGCTACACCTTC
TRBJ2-7,TRBD1,-,TRBV11-2,CASSLTGGTYEQYF,TGTGCCAGCAGCTTGACAGGGGGCACCTACGAGCAGTACTTC
TRBJ2-7,TRBD2,once,TRBV29-1,CSVEGSGGYEQYF,TGCAGCGTTGAGGGAAGCGGGGGGTACGAGCAGTACTTC
TRBJ1-2,-,-,TRBV6-5,CASSKQTHYGYTF,TGTGCCAGCAGTAAACAGACCCACTATGGCTACACCTTC
TRBJ1-6,TRBD1,many,TRBV14,CASSQGTGYNSPLHF,TGTGCCAGCAGCCAGGGGACAGGCTATAATTCACCCCTCCACTTT
TRBJ1-2,-,-,TRBV19,CATTDRPSYGYTF,TGTGCCACCACAGACAGGCCCAGCTATGGCTACACCTTC
TRBJ2-5,TRBD2,-,TRBV7-2,CASSLASSGGETQYF,TGTGCCAGCAGCTTAGCTTCTAGCGGCGGAGAGACCCAGTACTTC
TRBJ1-4,-,-,TRBV7-8,CASSRAGAELFF,TGTGCCAGCAGCCGGGCAGGGGCAGAACTGTTTTTT
TRBJ1-2,-,-,TRBV6-5,CASTQGAFNYGYTF,TGTGCCAGCACTCAAGGGGCGTTTAACTATGGCTACACCTTC
TRBJ1-5,-,-,TRBV18,CASSQGSGNQPQHF,TGTGCCAGCTCACAAGGGTCGGGCAATCAGCCCCAGCATTTT
TRBJ1-5,-,-,TRBV3-1/TRBV3-2,CASSQEYETGRQPQHF,TGTGCCAGCAGCCAAGAGTATGAGACGGGTAGGCAGCCCCAGCATTTT
TRBJ1-1,-,-,TRBV18,CASSPNGNTEAFF,TGTGCCAGCTCACCAAACGGCAACACTGAAGCTTTCTTT
TRBJ1-1,-,-,TRBV9,CASRSGEQVPNTEAFF,TGTGCCAGCAGGTCGGGGGAACAGGTACCGAACACTGAAGCTTTCTTT
TRBJ1-2,TRBD1,-,TRBV4-2,CASSQDNRGQGYTF,TGTGCCAGCAGCCAAGATAACAGGGGGCAAGGCTACACCTTC